This is a list of T cell receptor beta chains from one sample in a study of CD8 T cells in Susac syndrome. Via MiXCR, TCRdb re-called the immunoSEQ multiplex PCR reads, giving one row per CDR3 protein. The sample lists fewer than 200,000 distinct CDR3 sequences, approximately 95% occurring once. Sequenced: CD4+ T cells from PBMCs. Every receptor here comes from a human donor in good health. The CDR3 runs from the conserved cysteine through the conserved F or W. The order of the fields is D gene, J gene, V gene, clone size, CDR3 protein, CDR3 DNA. A D gene is named only where the DNA matches it firmly. For some rows the clone size is stated as once, few or many, or as a class when expanded; others skip it.

. | TRBJ2-2 | TRBV7-9 | few | CASSLGQPNTGELFF | TGTGCCAGCAGCTTAGGGCAGCCGAACACCGGGGAGCTGTTTTTT
TRBD1 | TRBJ1-2 | TRBV5-1 | . | CASSPGDRAHGYTF | TGCGCCAGCAGCCCTGGGGACAGGGCTCATGGCTACACCTTC
. | TRBJ2-5 | TRBV19 | . | CATSRTQYF | TGTGCCACCAGTCGGACCCAGTACTTC
. | TRBJ2-7 | TRBV20-1 | . | CSARHLKEQYF | TGCAGTGCTAGGCACCTTAAAGAGCAGTACTTC
. | TRBJ2-1 | TRBV28 | . | CASSRTVNNEQFF | TGTGCCAGCAGTCGGACGGTGAACAATGAGCAGTTCTTC
. | TRBJ2-5 | TRBV29-1 | . | CSVEDRMDGQGTQYF | TGCAGCGTTGAAGATCGTATGGACGGGCAGGGGACCCAGTACTTC
. | TRBJ1-2 | TRBV24-1 | . | CATSDSGALYGYTF | TGTGCCACCAGTGACTCGGGGGCGCTCTATGGCTACACCTTC
. | TRBJ2-1 | TRBV5-1 | . | CASSLERLERQFF | TGCGCCAGCAGCTTGGAGCGTTTGGAACGGCAGTTCTTC
. | TRBJ2-3 | TRBV27 | . | CASRDRPSTDTQYF | TGTGCCAGCAGGGACAGACCTAGCACAGATACGCAGTATTTT
. | TRBJ1-6 | TRBV7-2 | . | CASSPAANSPLHF | TGTGCCAGCAGCCCGGCGGCCAATTCACCCCTCCACTTT
. | TRBJ1-6 | TRBV7-3 | . | CASRKDSYNSPLHF | TGTGCCAGCAGGAAGGACTCCTATAATTCACCCCTCCACTTT
TRBD2 | TRBJ2-4 | TRBV7-9 | . | CASSSTSSQYF | TGTGCCAGCAGCTCGACTAGCAGTCAGTACTTC
. | TRBJ2-4 | TRBV29-1 | . | CITRAKNIQYF | TGCATCACGCGGGCCAAAAACATTCAGTACTTC
. | TRBJ2-5 | TRBV6-2/TRBV6-3 | once | CALSQGIQETQYF | TGTGCACTCTCTCAGGGAATTCAAGAGACCCAGTACTTC
. | TRBJ1-5 | TRBV3-1 | . | CASSQLQGNQPQHF | TGTGCCAGCAGCCAGCTACAGGGCAATCAGCCCCAGCATTTT
TRBD1 | TRBJ1-2 | TRBV25-1 | once | CASRRQGSRGYTF | TGTGCCAGCCGAAGACAGGGGTCGCGTGGCTACACCTTC
. | TRBJ1-1 | TRBV7-2 | . | CASSPNRMNTEAFF | TGTGCCAGCAGCCCAAATCGAATGAACACTGAAGCTTTCTTT
. | TRBJ1-1 | TRBV7-2 | once | CASSLVSVGVLNTEAFF | TGTGCCAGCAGCTTAGTTTCGGTTGGCGTCCTGAACACTGAAGCTTTCTTT
TRBD1 | TRBJ2-2 | TRBV6-5 | . | CASRAGGVKWELFF | TGTGCCAGCCGGGCAGGGGGCGTCAAATGGGAGCTGTTTTTT
. | TRBJ2-7 | TRBV7-2 | few | CASSLAPGSYEQYF | TGTGCCAGCAGCTTAGCGCCTGGAAGCTACGAGCAGTACTTC
. | TRBJ2-6 | TRBV7-2 | . | CASSYRGKARSGANVLTF | TGTGCCAGCAGCTATCGGGGGAAAGCCCGCTCTGGGGCCAACGTCCTGACTTTC
TRBD1 | TRBJ1-2 | TRBV5-1 | . | CASSPTGVGGYTF | TGCGCCAGCAGCCCGACAGGGGTTGGGGGCTACACCTTC
. | TRBJ1-4 | TRBV14 | . | CASSQARKLFF | TGTGCCAGCAGCCAAGCTCGAAAACTGTTTTTT
. | TRBJ1-1 | TRBV6-2/TRBV6-3 | . | CASSFLRGPLNTEAFF | TGTGCCAGCAGTTTCCTAAGGGGCCCCCTGAACACTGAAGCTTTCTTT
TRBD1 | TRBJ2-5 | TRBV4-1 | . | CASSQGGQGSLETQYF | TGCGCCAGCAGCCAAGGGGGACAGGGATCGTTGGAGACCCAGTACTTC
. | TRBJ2-1 | TRBV18 | . | CASSPPIPYNEQFF | TGTGCCAGCTCACCACCGATCCCCTACAATGAGCAGTTCTTC
. | TRBJ2-3 | TRBV3-1 | . | CASSERPSSTDTQYF | TGTGCCAGCAGCGAGCGGCCCTCTAGCACAGATACGCAGTATTTT
TRBD2 | TRBJ2-1 | TRBV29-1 | . | CSAATSGVAYNEQFF | TGCAGCGCAGCTACTAGCGGGGTCGCCTACAATGAGCAGTTCTTC